The present T cell receptor (beta chain) was sequenced within a study of shared clonotypes between healthy human individuals. Study background: Aged 18 to 49, the donors were a couple of women and three men. Study-level results: Clonotype sharing among donors, it was expected, would be affected by sequencing depth.

Some clones are missing from TCRdb's copy, which holds only in-frame ones; the method was immunoSEQ multiplex PCR. The sample has around 440,000 clones, about 74% seen once. This clone was picked up one time. The antigen is not known. All donors were healthy HIV-negative adults lacking recent acute infections or vaccinations. The TCR comes from a woman aged 35 to 49 in good health. Some clones in this sample may be carry-over from other donors' samples. The sequencing input was PBMCs.

CDR3 sequence: CASSDFQPQHF. The CDR3 DNA is TGTGCCAGCAGTGATTTTCAGCCCCAGCATTTT. The rearrangement links TRBV6-1 to TRBJ1-5; D remains ambiguous. V shed 3 bases and J shed 6 bases, with 3 bases lying between them. This CDR3 spans 11 amino acids. Germline CDR1 and CDR2: MNHNS and SASEGT.